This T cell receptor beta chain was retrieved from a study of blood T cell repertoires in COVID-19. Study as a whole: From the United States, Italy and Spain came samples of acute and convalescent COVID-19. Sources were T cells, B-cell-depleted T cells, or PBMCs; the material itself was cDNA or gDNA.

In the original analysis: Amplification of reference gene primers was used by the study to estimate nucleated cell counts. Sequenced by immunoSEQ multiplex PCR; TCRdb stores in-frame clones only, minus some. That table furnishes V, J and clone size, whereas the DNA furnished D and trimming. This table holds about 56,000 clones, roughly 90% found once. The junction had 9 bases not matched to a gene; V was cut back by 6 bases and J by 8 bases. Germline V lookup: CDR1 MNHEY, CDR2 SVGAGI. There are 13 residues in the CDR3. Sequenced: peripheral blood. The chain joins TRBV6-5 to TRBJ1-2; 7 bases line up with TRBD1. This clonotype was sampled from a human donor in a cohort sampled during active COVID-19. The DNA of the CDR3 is TGTGCCAGCAGACCCCCGGACAGGCCCGGCTACACCTTC. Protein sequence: CASRPPDRPGYTF.